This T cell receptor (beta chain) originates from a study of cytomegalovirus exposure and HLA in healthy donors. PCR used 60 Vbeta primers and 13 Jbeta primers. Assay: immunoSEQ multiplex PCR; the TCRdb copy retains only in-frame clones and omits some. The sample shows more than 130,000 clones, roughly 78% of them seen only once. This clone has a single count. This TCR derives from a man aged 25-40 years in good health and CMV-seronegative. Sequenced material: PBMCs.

CDR3 DNA: TGTGCCTGGCAGGAGGGCCGAACTAGCACAGATACGCAGTATTTT. As protein: CAWQEGRTSTDTQYF. The V call is TRBV30, the J call TRBJ2-3, with TRBD2 as a possible D gene (6 bases). V lost 5 bases to trimming and J lost 0 bases, with 15 bases between them. Germline assignment: CDR1 GTSNPN and CDR2 SVGIG (reference sequence). This CDR3 contains 15 residues.